Shown below are 12 T cell receptor beta chains from a single sample sequenced in a study of blood T cells in healthy people across ages. The authors ran a second PCR of about 7 to 11 cycles using a sample-barcoded 5' primer and a J-beta primer mix. Each CDR3 protein gets one entry after TCRdb re-called the 5' RACE reads with MiXCR. The sample records hundreds of thousands of distinct CDR3 sequences, 22% being singletons. Sequencing input: blood. All receptors derive from a man between 70 and 80 years old in good health.

The chain joins TRBV16 to TRBJ1-2; D call uncertain. V lost 1 base to trimming and J lost 4 bases, with 7 bases between them. The germline V gene encodes CDR1 KGHSY and CDR2 FQNENV. The CDR3 extends over 13 amino acids. CDR3: CASSQFGGYGYTF. The DNA for the CDR3 is TGTGCCAGCAGCCAATTCGGCGGCTATGGCTACACCTTC.

Only a few counts were recorded for this clonotype. The rearrangement links TRBV6-2 or TRBV6-3 to TRBJ2-1, with 13 bases matching TRBD2. The CDR3 totals 15 residues. Germline-derived CDR1 and CDR2 are MNHEY and SVGEGT. The J segment lost 5 bases and the V segment lost 8 bases, leaving 6 bases of the junction unmatched. The CDR3 is CASATGTSGDNEQFF. The CDR3, as DNA: TGTGCCAGCGCGACCGGGACTAGCGGGGACAATGAGCAGTTCTTC.

This clonotype has a handful of counts. V usage is TRBV10-3 and J usage is TRBJ2-6, with D possibly TRBD1 on 6 matching bases. Germline V lookup: CDR1 ENHRY, CDR2 SYGVKD. Trimming removed 4 bases from V and 2 bases from J, with 6 bases in between. The CDR3 runs to 14 residues. Here the CDR3 reads CAISAGAGANVLTF. CDR3 coding DNA: TGTGCCATCAGTGCAGGGGCTGGGGCCAACGTCCTGACTTTC.

This clonotype came up a few times. The gene calls are TRBV20-1 and TRBJ1-5; a weak D match, TRBD1 (5 bases). The germline V gene has CDR1 DFQATT and CDR2 SNEGSKA (reference sequence). This CDR3 is built from 13 residues. V was pared by 7 bases and J by 6 bases, with 16 bases between. CDR3 DNA: TGCAGTGTTAGGGGCCAATCTGGTCAGCCCCAGCATTTT. Its protein product is CSVRGQSGQPQHF.

The CDR3 spells CASSPPSANTEAFF. In DNA, the CDR3 is TGTGCCAGCTCACCACCTTCGGCGAACACTGAAGCTTTCTTT. The chain couples TRBV18 to TRBJ1-1; D not resolved. The germline V and J ends were trimmed by 0 bases and 1 base, with 6 bases remaining between them. The germline V gene has CDR1 KGHSH and CDR2 LQKENI. The CDR3 totals 14 residues.

This clonotype has just a few counts. The chain employs TRBV6-1 and TRBJ1-5; tentatively, D is TRBD1 (5 bases). The V end lost 4 bases, the J end lost 7 bases, and 8 bases lay between the germline ends. Germline V lookup: CDR1 MNHNS, CDR2 SASEGT. This CDR3 spans 12 amino acids. The CDR3 loop is CASSGDWQPQHF. The CDR3 DNA reads TGTGCCAGCAGTGGGGACTGGCAGCCCCAGCATTTT.

The chain joins TRBV15 to TRBJ2-1, with D hard to call. Germline V lookup: CDR1 LNHNV, CDR2 YYDKDF (reference sequence). Trimming stripped 1 base from V and 9 bases from J, with 7 bases between. The CDR3 runs to 12 residues. CDR3 in amino acids: CATSRVGFEQFF. The CDR3 DNA follows: TGTGCCACCAGCAGAGTAGGATTTGAGCAGTTCTTC.

This clonotype has a count of ten or more. The chain joins TRBV20-1 to TRBJ2-3; TRBD2 agrees at 7 bases. Trimming cost V 2 bases and J 4 bases; bases outside gene matches: 12. The CDR3 sequence is 16 residues long. Germline CDR1 reads DFQATT; CDR2 reads SNEGSKA (reference sequence). The CDR3 is CSARPPTSRAADTQYF. The CDR3 bases are TGCAGTGCTAGACCACCGACTAGCCGGGCGGCAGATACGCAGTATTTT.

This clonotype was observed a single time. The chain carries TRBV29-1 and TRBJ1-3; D is ambiguous. This CDR3 is built from 13 residues. CDR1 is SQVTM, CDR2 ANQGSEA, per germline. V was trimmed by 4 bases and J by 0 bases, leaving 7 bases between them. The CDR3 is CSVGSGSGNTIYF. The CDR3 DNA is TGCAGCGTTGGGTCGGGCTCTGGAAACACCATATATTTT.

The CDR3 sequence is CASSIGATNEKLFF. For the CDR3, the DNA is TGCGCCAGCAGCATAGGGGCAACTAATGAAAAACTGTTTTTT. This rearrangement joins TRBV5-1 to TRBJ1-4, with D tentatively TRBD1 (5 bases). CDR1 SGHRS and CDR2 YFSETQ come from the germline V gene. Between the trimmed V and J ends, which lost 4 bases and 0 bases, there was a span of 7 bases. This CDR3 has 14 amino acids.

This clonotype was observed at least ten times. The gene calls are TRBV28 and TRBJ2-1; D remains unclear. The CDR3 sequence is 11 residues long. CDR1 MDHEN and CDR2 SYDVKM come from the germline V gene. The V gene lost 5 bases and the J gene lost 10 bases, with 9 bases spanning the gap. This CDR3 reads CASSLTLEQFF. Here the CDR3 DNA reads TGTGCCAGCAGTCTGACACTCGAGCAGTTCTTC.

This clonotype was recorded a few times. The chain employs TRBV10-2 and TRBJ1-2; D is perhaps TRBD1 (5 bases). Trimming cost V 3 bases and J 8 bases, with 13 bases left between them. The length of the CDR3 is 13 residues. Germline loops: CDR1 WSHSY, CDR2 SAAADI. The CDR3 DNA sequence: TGCGCCAGCAGTGACGCAGGGATCGGGGGCTACACCTTC. As protein: CASSDAGIGGYTF.